Listed below are T cell receptor beta chains from one sample, sequenced in a study of T cell responses to AZD1222 COVID-19 vaccine. This table comes from immunoSEQ multiplex PCR, and its TCRdb copy is limited to in-frame clones, with some not included. The sample consists of 150,000 to 200,000 clones, 92% of them appearing once. The sequences come from peripheral blood, collected on day 0 of AZD1222 vaccination. These receptor sequences come from an adult in good health. CDR3s include the opening cysteine and the closing phenylalanine or tryptophan. A D gene is named only where the DNA matches it firmly. The size of a clone is reported for some rows only, either as once, few or many, or as a class for expanded clones.

clone_size: few
d_call: NA
v_call: TRBV6-5
j_call: TRBJ1-6
cdr3_nt: TGTGCCAGCAGTTACTCGGCAGGTCTAAATTCACCCCTCCACTTT
cdr3_aa: CASSYSAGLNSPLHF

clone_size: NA
d_call: TRBD1
v_call: TRBV18
j_call: TRBJ1-5
cdr3_nt: TGTGCCAGCGCGGACAGGGTCGGCAATCAGCCCCAGCATTTT
cdr3_aa: CASADRVGNQPQHF

clone_size: NA
d_call: NA
v_call: TRBV6-6
j_call: TRBJ1-6
cdr3_nt: TGTGCCAGCACCGACCGGGGAGGGTCCCTGGATTCACCCCTCCACTTT
cdr3_aa: CASTDRGGSLDSPLHF

clone_size: NA
d_call: NA
v_call: TRBV27
j_call: TRBJ1-5
cdr3_nt: TGTGCCAGCAGACAGCTTTTGAGCAATCAGCCCCAGCATTTT
cdr3_aa: CASRQLLSNQPQHF

clone_size: NA
d_call: NA
v_call: TRBV19
j_call: TRBJ2-7
cdr3_nt: TGTGCCAGTAGTATCAGCCTAGGTAGCTACGAGCAGTACTTC
cdr3_aa: CASSISLGSYEQYF

clone_size: NA
d_call: NA
v_call: TRBV5-1
j_call: TRBJ2-7
cdr3_nt: TGCGCCAGCAGCACGGCGGTGGGGCCCTACGAGCAGTACTTC
cdr3_aa: CASSTAVGPYEQYF

clone_size: NA
d_call: TRBD1
v_call: TRBV6-5
j_call: TRBJ1-5
cdr3_nt: TGTGCCAGCAGTTACTCGGGGACAGGACATCAGCCCCAGCATTTT
cdr3_aa: CASSYSGTGHQPQHF

clone_size: NA
d_call: NA
v_call: TRBV12-3/TRBV12-4
j_call: TRBJ2-1
cdr3_nt: TGTGCCAGCAGCTTTCTAGTCAATGAGCAGTTCTTC
cdr3_aa: CASSFLVNEQFF

clone_size: few
d_call: TRBD2
v_call: TRBV24-1
j_call: TRBJ2-7
cdr3_nt: TGTGCCACCAGTGCCCCGGGGGGGAGAGGCGAGCAGTACTTC
cdr3_aa: CATSAPGGRGEQYF

clone_size: NA
d_call: NA
v_call: TRBV28
j_call: TRBJ2-7
cdr3_nt: TGTGCCAGCAGTTTGGTAGGTGGGAACTACGAGCAGTACTTC
cdr3_aa: CASSLVGGNYEQYF

clone_size: NA
d_call: NA
v_call: TRBV14
j_call: TRBJ1-2
cdr3_nt: TGTGCCAGCAGCCAAGATCCACTTCAAGTCGGGGAGGACTATGGCTACACCTTC
cdr3_aa: CASSQDPLQVGEDYGYTF

clone_size: NA
d_call: NA
v_call: TRBV19
j_call: TRBJ1-3
cdr3_nt: TGTGCCAGTATTCCGAAACAGGGTGACGGAAACACCATATATTTT
cdr3_aa: CASIPKQGDGNTIYF

clone_size: NA
d_call: NA
v_call: TRBV6-5
j_call: TRBJ2-4
cdr3_nt: TGTGCCAGCAGTCCCCCCGGACTAGCCAAAAACATTCAGTACTTC
cdr3_aa: CASSPPGLAKNIQYF

clone_size: few
d_call: NA
v_call: TRBV20-1
j_call: TRBJ1-2
cdr3_nt: TGCAGTGCTAGTAGTAAGGGGTACGGCTACACCTTC
cdr3_aa: CSASSKGYGYTF

clone_size: NA
d_call: NA
v_call: TRBV5-5
j_call: TRBJ2-3
cdr3_nt: TGTGCCAGCAGCTTGGGATTAGCCTCCACAGATACGCAGTATTTT
cdr3_aa: CASSLGLASTDTQYF

clone_size: NA
d_call: NA
v_call: TRBV7-9
j_call: TRBJ1-3
cdr3_nt: TGTGCCAGCGTGGAGGGACCTGGAAACACCATATATTTT
cdr3_aa: CASVEGPGNTIYF

clone_size: NA
d_call: TRBD1
v_call: TRBV28
j_call: TRBJ1-5
cdr3_nt: TGTGCCAGCAGTGGGAGCCGGGACAGGGAGCATTTT
cdr3_aa: CASSGSRDREHF

clone_size: NA
d_call: NA
v_call: TRBV7-2
j_call: TRBJ2-1
cdr3_nt: TGTGCCAGCAGCTTAGTTCTAGGCCCTGAGCAGTTCTTC
cdr3_aa: CASSLVLGPEQFF

clone_size: NA
d_call: TRBD1
v_call: TRBV4-1
j_call: TRBJ2-5
cdr3_nt: TGCGCCAGCAGCCGGAAACCCGGGACAGGGAGGGAGACCCAGTACTTC
cdr3_aa: CASSRKPGTGRETQYF

clone_size: NA
d_call: NA
v_call: TRBV15
j_call: TRBJ2-5
cdr3_nt: TGTGCCACCAGCAGAGATAGGGGGAAAGGGGAGACCCAGTACTTC
cdr3_aa: CATSRDRGKGETQYF

clone_size: NA
d_call: NA
v_call: TRBV10-1
j_call: TRBJ1-3
cdr3_nt: TGCGCCAGCAGTGAGTCTCTTGGGGCTACTGGAAACACCATATATTTT
cdr3_aa: CASSESLGATGNTIYF

clone_size: NA
d_call: NA
v_call: TRBV5-1
j_call: TRBJ2-2
cdr3_nt: TGCGCCAGCAGCTTTAGACAAGAACCCGGGGAGCTGTTTTTT
cdr3_aa: CASSFRQEPGELFF

clone_size: NA
d_call: NA
v_call: TRBV19
j_call: TRBJ1-2
cdr3_nt: TGTGCCGCTAATTGGCCTCCGGGTGGCTACACCTTC
cdr3_aa: CAANWPPGGYTF

clone_size: NA
d_call: NA
v_call: TRBV4-3
j_call: TRBJ1-2
cdr3_nt: TGCGCCAGCAGCCAAGTGGGTTATGGGCAGAACTATGGCTACACCTTC
cdr3_aa: CASSQVGYGQNYGYTF

clone_size: NA
d_call: TRBD2
v_call: TRBV12-5
j_call: TRBJ2-1
cdr3_nt: TGTGCTAGTGGTTTCGGGACTAGCGGCAGCGTCAAGCAGTTCTTC
cdr3_aa: CASGFGTSGSVKQFF

clone_size: NA
d_call: NA
v_call: TRBV5-1
j_call: TRBJ2-6
cdr3_nt: TGCGCCAGCAGCTTAACCCGCCTTAGGGGGGCCAACGTCCTGACTTTC
cdr3_aa: CASSLTRLRGANVLTF

clone_size: NA
d_call: NA
v_call: TRBV12-3/TRBV12-4
j_call: TRBJ2-1
cdr3_nt: TGTGCCAGCGGGAGACCTTCCTACAATGAGCAGTTCTTC
cdr3_aa: CASGRPSYNEQFF

clone_size: NA
d_call: TRBD2
v_call: TRBV18
j_call: TRBJ2-1
cdr3_nt: TGTGCCAGCTCAGCCCCCGGGACTAGTTACAATGAGCAGTTCTTC
cdr3_aa: CASSAPGTSYNEQFF

clone_size: NA
d_call: TRBD2
v_call: TRBV7-6
j_call: TRBJ2-3
cdr3_nt: TGTGCCAGCAGCTTAGCGGGACTAGAAACAGATACGCAGTATTTT
cdr3_aa: CASSLAGLETDTQYF

clone_size: NA
d_call: TRBD2
v_call: TRBV3-1/TRBV3-2
j_call: TRBJ2-5
cdr3_nt: TGTGCCAGCAGCCAAGCGGAGACTAGCGCTTACTTC
cdr3_aa: CASSQAETSAYF

clone_size: NA
d_call: TRBD1
v_call: TRBV5-5
j_call: TRBJ2-2
cdr3_nt: TGTGCCAGCAGCGCGTACAGGGGCGCGAACACCGGGGAGCTGTTTTTT
cdr3_aa: CASSAYRGANTGELFF

clone_size: NA
d_call: TRBD1
v_call: TRBV6-5
j_call: TRBJ2-4
cdr3_nt: TGTGCCAGCCGAGGGACAGGGGAAACCAAAAACATTCAGTACTTC
cdr3_aa: CASRGTGETKNIQYF

clone_size: NA
d_call: NA
v_call: TRBV21-1
j_call: TRBJ1-5
cdr3_nt: TGTGCCAGCAGTTCAGGGGGGGACAGAGATAGCAATCAGCCCCAGCATTTT
cdr3_aa: CASSSGGDRDSNQPQHF

clone_size: NA
d_call: NA
v_call: TRBV6-4
j_call: TRBJ1-1
cdr3_nt: TGTGCCAGCAGTTCGGACAGTTCGAACACTGAAGCTTTCTTT
cdr3_aa: CASSSDSSNTEAFF

clone_size: NA
d_call: NA
v_call: TRBV7-9
j_call: TRBJ1-1
cdr3_nt: TGTGCCAGCAGCTTATTAACAAACACTGAAGCTTTCTTT
cdr3_aa: CASSLLTNTEAFF

clone_size: NA
d_call: TRBD1
v_call: TRBV5-1
j_call: TRBJ2-7
cdr3_nt: TGCGCCAGCAGCTTGGTGGTGGGGACAGCAGCCTACGAGCAGTACTTC
cdr3_aa: CASSLVVGTAAYEQYF

clone_size: NA
d_call: NA
v_call: TRBV5-6
j_call: TRBJ1-2
cdr3_nt: TGTGCCAGCAGCTCGGGCGGGGGGGCACCCTATGGCTACACCTTC
cdr3_aa: CASSSGGGAPYGYTF

clone_size: NA
d_call: NA
v_call: TRBV9
j_call: TRBJ2-1
cdr3_nt: TGTGCCAGCAGCGTAAGGGGGAACGGTGAGCAGTTCTTC
cdr3_aa: CASSVRGNGEQFF

clone_size: NA
d_call: NA
v_call: TRBV5-4
j_call: TRBJ2-7
cdr3_nt: TGTGCCAGCAGCTTGGAATCCGTTAGCTCCTACGAGCAGTACTTC
cdr3_aa: CASSLESVSSYEQYF

clone_size: NA
d_call: TRBD2
v_call: TRBV19
j_call: TRBJ2-1
cdr3_nt: TGTGCCAGTAGTCCTCTAGCGGGGGGGCGCAATGAGCAGTTCTTC
cdr3_aa: CASSPLAGGRNEQFF

clone_size: once
d_call: NA
v_call: TRBV5-1
j_call: TRBJ1-3
cdr3_nt: TGCGCCAGCAGCTTGGACCCACGGGGGAGGTCTGGAAACACCATATATTTT
cdr3_aa: CASSLDPRGRSGNTIYF

clone_size: NA
d_call: NA
v_call: TRBV13
j_call: TRBJ2-7
cdr3_nt: TGTGCCAGCAGCCGATTAGCGGAGCAGTACTTC
cdr3_aa: CASSRLAEQYF

clone_size: NA
d_call: TRBD1
v_call: TRBV9
j_call: TRBJ1-6
cdr3_nt: TGTGCCAGCAGCGCGCAGGGGGCCGGCAATTCACCCCTCCACTTT
cdr3_aa: CASSAQGAGNSPLHF

clone_size: NA
d_call: TRBD2
v_call: TRBV6-4
j_call: TRBJ2-1
cdr3_nt: TGTGCCAGCAGTGAGACTAGCGGGGAACACAATGAGCAGTTCTTC
cdr3_aa: CASSETSGEHNEQFF

clone_size: NA
d_call: NA
v_call: TRBV12-2
j_call: TRBJ2-7
cdr3_nt: TGTGCAAGTCGCTTAGTTAGGGACGTCCCCCGAGCAGAGGGGACTTACGAGCAGTACTTC
cdr3_aa: CASRLVRDVPRAEGTYEQYF

clone_size: NA
d_call: NA
v_call: TRBV19
j_call: TRBJ1-3
cdr3_nt: TGTGCCAGTAGTGCGACGGGAAACACCATATATTTT
cdr3_aa: CASSATGNTIYF

clone_size: NA
d_call: NA
v_call: TRBV7-8
j_call: TRBJ1-5
cdr3_nt: TGTGCCAGCAGCCGGCGTGACCGGGACTTTAGCAATCAGCCCCAGCATTTT
cdr3_aa: CASSRRDRDFSNQPQHF

clone_size: NA
d_call: NA
v_call: TRBV7-6
j_call: TRBJ2-7
cdr3_nt: TGTGCCAGCAGCTTAGTAGGGCGGCACAGAGTGGTCGACGAGCAGTACTTC
cdr3_aa: CASSLVGRHRVVDEQYF

clone_size: NA
d_call: TRBD1
v_call: TRBV5-4
j_call: TRBJ2-5
cdr3_nt: TGTGCCAGCAGCCCGACAGGGGGCGGCGAGACCCAGTACTTC
cdr3_aa: CASSPTGGGETQYF

clone_size: NA
d_call: NA
v_call: TRBV9
j_call: TRBJ2-3
cdr3_nt: TGTGCCAGCAGCCCGAAAAACACAGATACGCAGTATTTT
cdr3_aa: CASSPKNTDTQYF

clone_size: NA
d_call: TRBD2
v_call: TRBV4-2
j_call: TRBJ2-5
cdr3_nt: TGTGCCAGCAGCTACCTCGGTGCGGGGGGCGGGGGGCAAGAGACCCAGTACTTC
cdr3_aa: CASSYLGAGGGGQETQYF